These T cell receptor beta chains were read from a single sample in a study of shared T cell receptors in the human thymus. Clones were read by immunoSEQ multiplex PCR, and TCRdb kept only the in-frame ones, dropping some. The table has 640,000 or so clones, 87% seen once. This sample was also put to use in a study of human thymus T cells.

What was sequenced was thymocytes. These receptors were collected from a boy under two years old with a congenital heart defect. CDR3s include the opening cysteine and the closing phenylalanine or tryptophan. A D gene is named only where the DNA matches it firmly. Some rows mark clone size as missing; the rest say once, few, many or name a class of expanded clone.

d_call	clone_size	v_call	j_call	cdr3_aa	cdr3_nt
TRBD2	-	TRBV6-5	TRBJ2-1	CASGPRASGRNEQFF	TGTGCCAGCGGCCCCCGGGCTAGCGGGAGAAATGAGCAGTTCTTC
-	-	TRBV28	TRBJ1-2	CASTGDGFYGYTF	TGTGCCAGCACGGGGGACGGATTTTATGGCTACACCTTC
TRBD1	-	TRBV15	TRBJ1-6	CATSTGSGTGPSIYNSPLHF	TGTGCCACCAGCACCGGGTCCGGGACAGGGCCTTCGATTTATAATTCACCCCTCCACTTT
TRBD1	-	TRBV28	TRBJ1-2	CASSSPYTRDSGGYTF	TGTGCCAGCAGTTCCCCATACACGAGGGACAGTGGAGGCTACACCTTC
TRBD2	-	TRBV4-1	TRBJ2-1	CASSQRDKHSGRAGEQFF	TGCGCCAGCAGCCAAAGGGACAAGCATAGCGGGAGGGCGGGTGAGCAGTTCTTC
-	-	TRBV10-3	TRBJ2-7	CAISESRQESYEQYF	TGTGCCATCAGTGAGTCTAGACAGGAGTCCTACGAGCAGTACTTC
TRBD2	-	TRBV27	TRBJ2-7	CASSNGTSGGTPNYEQYF	TGTGCCAGCAGCAATGGGACTAGCGGGGGGACCCCGAACTACGAGCAGTACTTC
TRBD2	-	TRBV11-2	TRBJ2-7	CASKKLAGGPLSYEQYF	TGTGCCAGCAAAAAACTAGCGGGAGGGCCCCTCTCCTACGAGCAGTACTTC
-	-	TRBV11-3	TRBJ2-1	CASSLDRVAYNEQFF	TGTGCCAGCAGCTTAGACAGGGTAGCCTACAATGAGCAGTTCTTC
TRBD1	-	TRBV7-6	TRBJ2-1	CASSQQGSSYNEQFF	TGTGCCAGCAGCCAACAGGGGAGCTCCTACAATGAGCAGTTCTTC
-	-	TRBV9	TRBJ2-1	CASSEDTSEQFF	TGTGCCAGCAGCGAAGACACTTCCGAGCAGTTCTTC
-	-	TRBV9	TRBJ2-7	CASSPDREYEQYF	TGTGCCAGCAGCCCAGACAGAGAGTACGAGCAGTACTTC
-	few	TRBV5-1	TRBJ1-2	CASSCGTLLHGYTF	TGCGCCAGCAGCTGCGGGACCCTCCTGCATGGCTACACCTTC
-	-	TRBV27	TRBJ1-4	CASSSAGLRSEKLFF	TGTGCCAGCAGTTCCGCGGGGCTTAGGAGTGAAAAACTGTTTTTT
-	-	TRBV19	TRBJ2-4	CASSISTNLAKNIQYF	TGTGCCAGTAGTATTTCAACAAACCTAGCCAAAAACATTCAGTACTTC
TRBD1	-	TRBV19	TRBJ1-5	CASSPPGGMDQPQHF	TGTGCCAGTAGTCCCCCAGGGGGCATGGATCAGCCCCAGCATTTT
TRBD2	-	TRBV4-3	TRBJ2-6	CASSHGLAGAGGANVLTF	TGCGCCAGCAGCCACGGGCTAGCGGGAGCTGGAGGGGCCAACGTCCTGACTTTC
-	-	TRBV28	TRBJ1-5	CASSFGSRETAQPQHF	TGTGCCAGCAGTTTTGGTTCCAGGGAAACCGCTCAGCCCCAGCATTTT
-	-	TRBV5-1	TRBJ2-1	CASSLFGLSGGDEQFF	TGCGCCAGCAGCCTGTTCGGCCTGTCCGGAGGAGATGAGCAGTTCTTC
TRBD2	-	TRBV5-8	TRBJ2-7	CASSLRSSGSYEQYF	TGTGCCAGCAGCTTGCGATCCAGCGGGAGCTACGAGCAGTACTTC
TRBD1	-	TRBV9	TRBJ1-2	CASTGGPKTGGRNYGYTF	TGTGCCAGCACCGGGGGTCCTAAGACAGGGGGCCGAAACTATGGCTACACCTTC
TRBD1	-	TRBV5-1	TRBJ1-4	CASSLQGEDEKLFF	TGCGCCAGCAGCCTACAGGGGGAGGATGAAAAACTGTTTTTT
TRBD1	-	TRBV10-1	TRBJ2-1	CASSESVQGRLNEQFF	TGCGCCAGCAGTGAGTCGGTACAGGGGCGGCTTAATGAGCAGTTCTTC
-	-	TRBV5-1	TRBJ2-7	CASSLDLWTGVYEQYF	TGCGCCAGCAGCTTGGATTTATGGACCGGGGTCTACGAGCAGTACTTC
TRBD2	-	TRBV7-2	TRBJ2-3	CASSIETSGSHTQYF	TGTGCCAGCAGCATCGAGACTAGCGGGAGTCATACGCAGTATTTT
TRBD1	-	TRBV12-5	TRBJ2-2	CASGLAGTGGPGELFF	TGTGCTAGTGGTTTGGCCGGGACAGGGGGCCCCGGGGAGCTGTTTTTT
-	-	TRBV28	TRBJ2-3	CASGKIGRTSTDTQYF	TGTGCCAGTGGGAAAATAGGTAGGACTAGCACAGATACGCAGTATTTT
TRBD1	-	TRBV27	TRBJ2-3	CASSSQGELTDTQYF	TGTGCCAGCAGTTCACAGGGGGAACTAACAGATACGCAGTATTTT
TRBD1	-	TRBV5-1	TRBJ2-7	CASSFFRDSPQQQYF	TGCGCCAGCAGCTTTTTCCGGGACAGCCCGCAACAGCAGTACTTC
-	once	TRBV30	TRBJ1-2	CAWSSTGTYGYTF	TGTGCCTGGAGTAGTACAGGGACCTATGGCTACACCTTC
TRBD1	-	TRBV15	TRBJ1-5	CATSRHRGSVQPQHF	TGTGCCACCAGCAGACACAGGGGAAGCGTGCAGCCCCAGCATTTT
-	-	TRBV19	TRBJ1-2	CASSTRDPYGYTF	TGTGCCAGTAGTACCAGGGATCCCTATGGCTACACCTTC